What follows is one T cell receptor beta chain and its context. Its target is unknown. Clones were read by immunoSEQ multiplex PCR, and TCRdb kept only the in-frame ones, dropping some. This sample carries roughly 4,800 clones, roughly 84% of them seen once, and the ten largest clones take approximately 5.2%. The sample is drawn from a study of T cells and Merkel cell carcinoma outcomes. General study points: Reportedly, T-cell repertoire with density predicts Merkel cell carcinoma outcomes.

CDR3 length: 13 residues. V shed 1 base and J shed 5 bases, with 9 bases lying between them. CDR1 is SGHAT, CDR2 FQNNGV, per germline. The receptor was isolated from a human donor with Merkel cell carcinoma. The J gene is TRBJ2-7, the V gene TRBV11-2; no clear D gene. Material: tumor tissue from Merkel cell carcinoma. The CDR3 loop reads CASSLVRRHEQYF. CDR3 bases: TGTGCCAGCAGCTTAGTCCGGCGTCACGAGCAGTACTTC.